These 5 T cell receptor beta chains share one sample of origin, sequenced in a study of T cell responses to AZD1222 COVID-19 vaccine (dated by TCRdb to 2020 to 2022). The time point label here, explained by the study, means: sample from adult after SARS-CoV-2 infection, after symptom onset. Libraries were made using the immunoSEQ multiplex PCR assay. TCRdb re-hosts the immuneACCESS table, in-frame sequences only. Its copies lack some clones; in the studies checked, an unresolved V gene accounts for under half of them, and the cause for the rest is not known. In all, the sample holds 130,000 to 150,000 clones, and roughly 93% of those were seen once. The ten top clones hold approximately 12% of the sample. This specimen consisted of peripheral blood, obtained after recovery from COVID-19. The source of these receptors is an adult who had recovered from COVID-19.

J is TRBJ2-7 and V is TRBV28; 8 bases line up with TRBD1. Looked up from germline, CDR1 is MDHEN and CDR2 is SYDVKM. The V and J ends lost 3 bases and 13 bases, in that order; junction bases with no gene match: 8. The CDR3 spans 12 residues. CDR3 coding DNA: TGTGCCAGCAGTTTTTTTGGACAGGGTGTCTACTTC. It yields the protein CASSFFGQGVYF.

CDR3 DNA sequence: TGTGCCTGGAGCCTAAGCCTAGGGGCCTTCTCCTATAATTCACCCCTCCACTTT. Translated: CAWSLSLGAFSYNSPLHF. J is TRBJ1-6 and V is TRBV30; D might be TRBD1 (5 bases). Looked up from germline, CDR1 is GTSNPN and CDR2 is SVGIG (reference sequence). Trimming stripped 3 bases from V and 0 bases from J, with 18 bases between. CDR3 length equals 18 residues.

The chain employs TRBV5-5 and TRBJ1-6; D call uncertain. This CDR3 contains 15 residues. The V end was cut by 4 bases, the J end by 7 bases, with 15 bases between. Germline V gene data show CDR1 as SGHKS and CDR2 as YYEKEE (reference sequence). CDR3 sequence: CASSLPPVDNSPLHF. As DNA, the CDR3 is TGTGCCAGCAGCCTGCCCCCCGTAGACAATTCACCCCTCCACTTT.

V gene TRBV28 combines with J gene TRBJ1-1; D ambiguous. This CDR3 comprises 16 residues. Germline V gene data show CDR1 as MDHEN and CDR2 as SYDVKM. The V and J ends lost 2 bases and 5 bases respectively, with 18 bases between them. The CDR3 DNA follows: TGTGCCAGCAGTTTACGCGCCTGGGCAGGCGGGACTGAAGCTTTCTTT. It yields the protein CASSLRAWAGGTEAFF.

The genes are TRBV2 and TRBJ2-1; 7 bases line up with TRBD1. The germline CDR1 and CDR2 sequences are SNHLY and FYNNEI. The junction had 4 bases not matched to a gene; V was cut back by 3 bases and J by 2 bases. The CDR3 runs 15 residues. The CDR3: CASSEGTATYNEQFF. DNA for the CDR3: TGTGCCAGCAGTGAGGGGACAGCTACCTACAATGAGCAGTTCTTC.